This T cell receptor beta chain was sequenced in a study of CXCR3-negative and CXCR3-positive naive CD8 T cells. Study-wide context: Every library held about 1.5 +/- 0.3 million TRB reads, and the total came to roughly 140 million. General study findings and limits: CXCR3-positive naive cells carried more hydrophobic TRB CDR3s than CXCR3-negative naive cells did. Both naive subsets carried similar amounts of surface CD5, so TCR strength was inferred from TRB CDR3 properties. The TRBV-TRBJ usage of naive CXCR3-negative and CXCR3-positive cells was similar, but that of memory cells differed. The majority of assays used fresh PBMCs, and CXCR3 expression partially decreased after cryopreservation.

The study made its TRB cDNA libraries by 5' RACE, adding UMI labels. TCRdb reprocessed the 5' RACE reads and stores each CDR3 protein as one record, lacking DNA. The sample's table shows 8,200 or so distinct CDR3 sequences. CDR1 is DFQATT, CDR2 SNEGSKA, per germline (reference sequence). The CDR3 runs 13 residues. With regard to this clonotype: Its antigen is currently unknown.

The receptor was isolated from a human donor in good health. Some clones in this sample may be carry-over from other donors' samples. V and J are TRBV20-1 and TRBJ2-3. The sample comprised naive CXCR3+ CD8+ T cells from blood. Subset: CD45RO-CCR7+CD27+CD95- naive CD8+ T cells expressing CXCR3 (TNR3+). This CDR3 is CSAADLYTDTQYF.